The subject of this entry is one TCR beta chain. The antigen remains unidentified. With a much larger clone just one base away, this may be a read error. The TCR beta CDR3 regions underwent amplification using RNA transcripts as the source. Primed by the HTBI set, a first-round RT-PCR was run on the TCR CDR3. MiXCR was run by TCRdb on the multiplex PCR reads, yielding one entry per CDR3 protein. In the table there are 500,000 or so distinct CDR3 sequences, roughly 17% of which are singletons. The source of the sample is a study of T cells in Graves' hyperthyroidism and ophthalmopathy. Study-level findings and limits: Model-based prediction identified ophthalmopathy a median around 6.7 months prior to its onset.

This CDR3 spans 13 amino acids. Deletions cut 8 bases from V and 5 bases from J, with 12 bases between. Germline V CDR1 and CDR2: MDHEN, SYDVKM. Criteria for exclusion of patients were uncontrolled infection, other autoimmune disease, pregnancy or lactation. Each diagnosis drew on symptoms, thyroxine, TRAb, thyroid ultrasound and orbital computed tomography findings. Source material for PBMCs was around 10 ml fresh peripheral blood. The V and J genes are TRBV28 and TRBJ1-4; D is ambiguous. This clonotype originated in a woman aged 18-29 years with Graves' ophthalmopathy. The material sequenced was blood. The CDR3, as DNA: TGTGCCAGCGATATACCCCCAAATGAAAAACTGTTTTTT. This translates into CASDIPPNEKLFF.